These 5 T cell receptor beta chains were sequenced from one sample in a study of early T cells in non-severe SARS-CoV-2 infection. TCRdb recomputed calls from the 5' RACE reads with MiXCR, one row per CDR3 protein. In the table there are more than 20,000 distinct CDR3 sequences, roughly 4.1% of which are singletons. Sequenced: whole blood. Receptors originate from an adult who was a healthcare worker with PCR-confirmed SARS-CoV-2 infection or an uninfected control (not recorded which).

There are many counts of this clonotype. The chain carries TRBV29-1 and TRBJ2-6, with TRBD2 as a possible D gene (6 bases). This CDR3 spans 15 amino acids. The germline V gene encodes CDR1 SQVTM and CDR2 ANQGSEA. V was trimmed by 6 bases and J by 0 bases, leaving 12 bases between them. CDR3: CSVETGGSGANVLTF. CDR3 DNA sequence: TGCAGCGTAGAAACCGGGGGCTCTGGGGCCAACGTCCTGACTTTC.

There are many counts of this clonotype. V usage is TRBV7-2 and J usage is TRBJ2-1, with 15 bases that match TRBD2. CDR3 length: 14 amino acids. V was pared by 4 bases and J by 12 bases, with 4 bases of the junction left unmatched. CDR1 and CDR2 (germline): SGHTA, FQGNSA. DNA of the CDR3: TGTGCCAGCAGCTCCCCGGGACTAGCGGGGGGGCAGTTCTTC. It yields the protein CASSSPGLAGGQFF.

This clonotype was seen repeatedly, ten times or more. The chain recombines TRBV19 with TRBJ2-7; no clear D gene. With 8 bases removed from V and 7 bases from J, the gap between germline ends came to 12 bases. The CDR3 sequence is 11 residues long. Germline loops: CDR1 LNHDA, CDR2 SQIVND (reference sequence). DNA for the CDR3: TGTGCCAGTGGGGTCTTCGGTGAGCAGTACTTC. It is translated as CASGVFGEQYF.

At least ten counts were recorded for this clonotype. The gene calls are TRBV11-2 and TRBJ2-6; 10 positions match TRBD1. The J segment lost 3 bases and the V segment lost 7 bases, leaving 12 bases of the junction unmatched. Looked up from germline, CDR1 is SGHAT and CDR2 is FQNNGV. CDR3 size: 18 residues. The CDR3: CASTPTGGLSGGANVLTF. CDR3 in DNA: TGTGCCAGCACCCCGACAGGGGGCTTATCGGGTGGGGCCAACGTCCTGACTTTC.

CDR3 sequence: CASTGTSANYGYTF. CDR3 bases: TGTGCCAGCACCGGGACATCTGCTAACTATGGCTACACCTTC. The chain recombines TRBV9 with TRBJ1-2, with a possible D match to TRBD1 (6 bases). Germline loops: CDR1 SGDLS, CDR2 YYNGEE. This CDR3 is built from 14 residues. The V gene lost 6 bases and the J gene lost 0 bases, with 12 bases spanning the gap.